This TCR beta chain was sequenced in a study of T-cell reconstitution after alpha-beta-depleted transplantation in children. Findings and caveats of the study: When one year had passed after transplant, most T-cell counts and diversity came from newly produced T cells. By about two months after transplant, alpha-beta T cells reportedly arose from several hundred graft clones that had expanded.

CDR3 length equals 14 residues. CDR1 is DFQATT, CDR2 SNEGSKA, per germline (reference sequence). Trimming cost V 4 bases and J 0 bases, with 10 bases left between them. With respect to this clonotype: Its cognate antigen is unknown.

Preparation of the TCRbeta library used unique molecular identifiers. Each CDR3 protein is one row after TCRdb ran MiXCR on the PCR reads. This sample has 300,000 to 350,000 distinct CDR3 sequences, with around 15% found just once. V usage is TRBV20-1 and J usage is TRBJ2-1; D remains unclear. The sample in question was PBMCs, mostly from graft donor cells, obtained 360 days after TCRalphabeta/CD19-depleted stem cell transplant. The source is a male patient between 2 and 10 years old who had a stem cell transplant for acute lymphoblastic leukemia, so the T cells may come from the graft donor. The DNA for the CDR3 is TGCAGTGCTACCGGCTCAAGCTCCTACAATGAGCAGTTCTTC. It codes for CSATGSSSYNEQFF.